One sample yielded the 12 T cell receptor beta chains listed below, sequenced in a study of shared T cell receptors in the human thymus. Only in-frame clones appear in the TCRdb table, and some are missing; sequencing was by immunoSEQ multiplex PCR. This sample has hundreds of thousands of clones, with over 75% found just once. The same data also contributed to another study, on human thymus T cells.

The sequenced sample consisted of thymocytes. The receptors stem from a boy in the first two years of life with a congenital heart defect.

The V and J genes are TRBV10-2 and TRBJ2-5, with 12 bases identical to TRBD2. J was trimmed by 4 bases and V by 0 bases; bases with no gene match: 9. This CDR3 is built from 18 residues. Germline assignment: CDR1 WSHSY and CDR2 SAAADI. This CDR3 is CASSESPTSGSSVETQYF. Written as DNA, the CDR3 is TGCGCCAGCAGTGAGTCCCCGACTAGCGGGAGTAGCGTAGAGACCCAGTACTTC.

This clone was detected a few times. CDR3 nucleotides: TGTGCCATCAAATTACCATTCCTTAGCGGGAGGGCCTACGAGCAGTACTTC. Translating it yields CAIKLPFLSGRAYEQYF. The rearrangement joins TRBV10-3 to TRBJ2-7; 11 nucleotides line up with TRBD2. J was trimmed by 2 bases and V by 7 bases; bases with no gene match: 13. This CDR3 has 17 residues. The germline V gene has CDR1 ENHRY and CDR2 SYGVKD.

This clone was recorded only once. The V gene is TRBV28, the J gene TRBJ2-1, with TRBD2 as a possible D gene (5 bases). Germline V gene sequence: CDR1 MDHEN, CDR2 SYDVKM. Trimming shortened V by 6 bases and J by 5 bases, and 17 bases separated the two germline ends. The CDR3 runs 15 residues. CDR3: CASSPVGVVHNEQFF. CDR3 bases: TGTGCCAGCAGCCCCGTCGGGGTCGTCCACAATGAGCAGTTCTTC.

This chain connects TRBV28 to TRBJ2-7; D gene unclear. With 2 bases removed from V and 2 bases from J, the gap between germline ends came to 7 bases. Per germline, CDR1 MDHEN and CDR2 SYDVKM. The CDR3 contains 13 residues. The chain's CDR3 is CASSLGQTYEQYF. CDR3 nucleotides: TGTGCCAGCAGTTTAGGCCAAACCTACGAGCAGTACTTC.

J is TRBJ2-1 and V is TRBV5-8; tentatively, D is TRBD2 (5 bases). This CDR3 has 16 residues. V lost 1 base, J lost 8 bases, and 19 bases lay in between. Germline CDR1 reads SGHTS; CDR2 reads YDEGEE. The CDR3 DNA reads as TGTGCCAGCAGCTTGAGGGCTAGCCTCCTGGGCTATGAGCAGTTCTTC. Its protein product is CASSLRASLLGYEQFF.

This chain joins TRBV6-5 and TRBJ2-7, with 10 bases fitting TRBD1. J lost 3 bases, V lost 8 bases, and 1 base had no gene match. This CDR3 is built from 12 residues. Germline loops: CDR1 MNHEY, CDR2 SVGAGI. DNA for the CDR3: TGTGCCAGCGGACAGGGGGTCTACGAGCAGTACTTC. It is translated as CASGQGVYEQYF.

This clone was detected only a few times. The chain recombines TRBV19 with TRBJ1-1; 8 nucleotides match TRBD1. The CDR3 has 14 amino acids. Germline CDR1 LNHDA, CDR2 SQIVND (reference sequence). V was pared by 6 bases and J by 3 bases, with 6 bases of the junction left unmatched. CDR3 in amino acids: CASRTQGEDTEAFF. The CDR3 DNA reads as TGTGCCAGTAGGACACAGGGGGAGGACACTGAAGCTTTCTTT.

This clone was seen just once. This chain connects TRBV11-3 to TRBJ1-6, with D perhaps TRBD1 (5 bases). CDR1 is SGHNT, CDR2 YENEEA, per germline. This CDR3 spans 12 amino acids. V lost 5 bases to trimming and J lost 10 bases, with 9 bases between them. CDR3 DNA sequence: TGTGCCAGCAGCGCTGGGGGGTCACCCCTCCACTTT. It is translated as CASSAGGSPLHF. The full variable domain, with the rest looked up from reference TRBV11-3 and TRBJ1-6, is EAGVVQSPRYKIIEKKQPVAFWCNPISGHNTLYWYLQNLGQGPELLIRYENEEAVDDSQLPKDRFSAERLKGVDSTLKIQPAELGDSAVYLCASSAGGSPLHFGNGTRLTVT.

The table lists this clone with a few counts. This chain joins TRBV21-1 and TRBJ2-7; no DNA check was done on the table's D call, TRBD1. TRBV21-1 is classified as a pseudogene. The CDR3 runs 19 residues. This CDR3 reads CASSRKRTGRGTGTYEQYF. In nucleotides, the CDR3 is TGTGCCAGCAGCAGAAAGCGGACCGGGCGGGGGACAGGGACCTACGAGCAGTACTTC.

The chain couples TRBV6-1 to TRBJ2-3; D perhaps matches TRBD1 (5 bases). The CDR3 contains 15 residues. V dropped 6 bases and J dropped 5 bases, with 18 bases sitting between them. The germline gives CDR1 MNHNS, CDR2 SASEGT. CDR3 protein: CASSLPRGYRDTQYF. In nucleotides, the CDR3 is TGTGCCAGCAGCCTACCTAGGGGTTACCGAGATACGCAGTATTTT.

This clone occurred once. V and J are TRBV5-6 and TRBJ2-3; D gene uncertain. This CDR3 spans 17 amino acids. V lost 1 base and J 9 bases, leaving 24 bases between the germline ends. In germline, CDR1 is SGHDT, CDR2 YYEEEE. DNA for the CDR3: TGTGCCAGCAGCTTGAAATCTCTGCGTCCGTATTGTGCAACGCAGTATTTT. Translation gives CASSLKSLRPYCATQYF.

V gene TRBV5-1 combines with J gene TRBJ2-7; possible D gene TRBD2, 6 bases. The V gene's germline CDR1 is SGHRS and CDR2 YFSETQ. V was pared by 2 bases and J by 6 bases, with 15 bases between. This CDR3 spans 14 amino acids. The CDR3 DNA follows: TGCGCCAGCAGCTTTGGAGGGACGGACTGCGAGCAGTACTTC. This translates into CASSFGGTDCEQYF.